A single sample is the source of the 12 T cell receptor beta chains below, sequenced in a study of shared clonotypes between healthy human individuals. Sequencing used immunoSEQ multiplex PCR; TCRdb keeps in-frame clones, though not all of them. This repertoire shows roughly 700,000 clones, 80% to 95% found once; its top ten account for 34%. Sequences were obtained from memory CD8+ T cells from PBMCs. Subset given: CD45RO+ cells pooled with CCR7-negative TemRA cells. Source of these receptors: a man between 18 and 35 years old in good health. Some clones in this sample may be carry-over from other donors' samples.

The chain links TRBV27 to TRBJ1-1; TRBD1 might be the D (6 bases). Germline loops: CDR1 MNHEY, CDR2 SMNVEV (reference sequence). There are 12 residues in the CDR3. The V and J ends lost 5 bases and 6 bases respectively, with 10 bases between them. In DNA form, the CDR3 reads TGTGCCAGCAGTGGGGGGGGGCCTGAAGCTTTCTTT. Translating it yields CASSGGGPEAFF.

This chain links TRBV29-1 with TRBJ2-5; possible D gene TRBD1, 6 bases. The end of the DNA is better explained by TRBJ2-7, so the J call may be wrong. The CDR3 is 12 residues long. CDR1 is SQVTM and CDR2 is ANQGSEA in the germline V gene. Here the CDR3 DNA reads TGCAGCGTAGAGACAGGTTATTACGAGCAGTACTTC. Protein product: CSVETGYYEQYF.

The rearrangement links TRBV7-8 to TRBJ2-5; D gene uncertain. The V end was cut by 1 base, the J end by 5 bases, with 11 bases between. Germline V gene sequence: CDR1 SGHVS, CDR2 FQNEAQ. The CDR3 runs 14 residues. The CDR3 sequence: CASSLEGPRETQYF. The DNA for the CDR3 is TGTGCCAGCAGCTTAGAGGGCCCCAGGGAGACCCAGTACTTC.

The chain uses TRBV30 and TRBJ1-6, with TRBD1 as a possible D gene (5 bases). Deletions cut 3 bases from V and 9 bases from J, with 15 bases between. Germline V lookup: CDR1 GTSNPN, CDR2 SVGIG (reference sequence). The CDR3 extends over 14 amino acids. DNA of the CDR3: TGTGCCTGGAGACGCGGGGCTCAAGTTTCACCCCTCCACTTT. Translation: CAWRRGAQVSPLHF.

The rearrangement joins TRBV5-1 to TRBJ2-3; TRBD2 matches at 15 bases. Germline V gene lookup returns CDR1 SGHRS and CDR2 YFSETQ. The junction had 15 bases not matched to a gene; V was cut back by 4 bases and J by 3 bases. CDR3 length: 20 amino acids. CDR3 nucleotide sequence: TGCGCCAGCAGCCCCTGGACTAGCGGGAGGGGTTGGGACAATACAGATACGCAGTATTTT. As protein: CASSPWTSGRGWDNTDTQYF.

The chain has TRBV6-4 and TRBJ2-2; the D is unclear. This CDR3 is 15 amino acids long. Trimming removed 2 bases from V and 1 base from J, with 8 bases in between. CDR1 MRHNA and CDR2 SNTAGT come from the germline V gene. The CDR3, as DNA: TGTGCCAGCAGTGACGGGCAGCAGAACACCGGGGAGCTGTTTTTT. This codes for CASSDGQQNTGELFF.

This chain connects TRBV28 to TRBJ2-1; TRBD2 aligns across 11 bases. In germline, CDR1 is MDHEN, CDR2 SYDVKM. With 5 bases clipped from V and 7 bases from J, the junction kept 13 bases outside the gene matches. The CDR3 is 17 residues long. For the CDR3, the DNA is TGTGCCAGCAGTCGCCGAGCTAGGACTAGCGGGTGGAATGAGCAGTTCTTC. Translating gives CASSRRARTSGWNEQFF.

The gene calls are TRBV4-1 and TRBJ2-5; 7 nucleotides match TRBD2. This CDR3 is 14 amino acids long. Per the germline V gene, CDR1 is MGHRA and CDR2 is YSYEKL. Losses at the gene ends were 3 bases for V and 4 bases for J; bases not matched to a gene: 5. Here the CDR3 reads CASSQVGGVETQYF. The CDR3 DNA is TGCGCCAGCAGCCAGGTGGGGGGGGTAGAGACCCAGTACTTC.

V usage is TRBV7-9 and J usage is TRBJ2-2; D gene unclear. Germline CDR1 reads SEHNR; CDR2 reads FQNEAQ (reference sequence). The ends were cut back, 1 base at V and 11 bases at J, with 8 bases in the middle. There are 12 residues in the CDR3. The CDR3 here is CASSLGWIELFF. In DNA, the CDR3 is TGTGCCAGCAGCTTAGGATGGATAGAGCTGTTTTTT.

The CDR3 is CSVVGTADYEQYF. The CDR3, as DNA: TGCAGCGTTGTTGGTACAGCCGACTACGAGCAGTACTTC. The chain is built from TRBV29-1 and TRBJ2-7; D remains ambiguous. CDR3 length: 13 residues. Germline V gives CDR1 SQVTM, CDR2 ANQGSEA. Trimming took 4 bases from V and 3 from J, leaving 13 bases between them.

This clone was detected only a few times. J is TRBJ1-1 and V is TRBV28, with D perhaps TRBD1 (5 bases). This CDR3 has 13 residues. V lost 6 bases and J lost 11, with 19 bases in between. Germline loops: CDR1 MDHEN, CDR2 SYDVKM. Written as DNA, the CDR3 is TGTGCCAGCAGCAAAAGGGACCGGAGATGGGCTTTCTTT. It yields the protein CASSKRDRRWAFF.

The rearrangement links TRBV27 to TRBJ2-7; D unclear. The CDR3 is 14 amino acids. V lost 3 bases to trimming and J lost 0 bases, with 9 bases between them. Germline V gives CDR1 MNHEY, CDR2 SMNVEV (reference sequence). The CDR3 bases are TGTGCCAGCAGTTTTGCAGATAGCTCCTACGAGCAGTACTTC. Translated, it gives CASSFADSSYEQYF.